This T cell receptor (beta chain) was observed in a study of a mutant IDH1 vaccine in newly diagnosed glioma. Whole-study context: The first vaccination came 4-6 weeks after radiotherapy alone, or with temozolomide cycles. Previous treatment comprised radiotherapy, temozolomide, or both, mostly both.

The time point: week 23, last vaccination. In the vaccine, a single dose held 300 ug of the mutant IDH1 20-mer peptide, along with topical imiquimod. The astrocytomas were IDH1-mutant, ATRX-negative, and WHO grade 3 or 4. Trimming stripped 4 bases from V and 7 bases from J, with 23 bases between. Germline V CDR1 and CDR2: MGHRA, YSYEKL. The CDR3 loop spans 16 amino acids. TCRdb keeps only in-frame clones here, not all; method: immunoSEQ multiplex PCR. Of about 54,000 clones in the sample, over 80% were seen once. Details on this clone: Its specificity is not known.

The sequence was collected from a man aged 35-49 years with glioma. The specimen comprised PBMCs, sampled from a glioma patient whose treatment included an IDH1 peptide vaccine. J is TRBJ2-7 and V is TRBV4-1; no definite D call. The CDR3 DNA sequence: TGCGCCAGCAGCCGAACCGGGTCAGGTTTTTATGGGGAGCAGTACTTC. Translating it yields CASSRTGSGFYGEQYF.